What follows are 10 T cell receptor beta chains derived from one specimen sequenced in a study of tumor and adjacent non-tumor tissue in lung cancer. Three rounds of nested PCR, following a modified ARM-PCR protocol, produced the TCRbeta library. TCRdb called the multiplex PCR reads again in MiXCR, with one record for every CDR3 protein. Found here are some 100,000 distinct CDR3 sequences, 65% of them singletons; the top ten hold around 19%. No cell sorting was done before RNA was extracted from the tissue. More than 3 cm separated this lung sample from the edge of the tumor. The specimen was distant non-tumor lung tissue. These receptors were obtained from a man in his thirties or forties with non-small cell lung cancer.

This chain links TRBV4-1 with TRBJ2-5; D may be TRBD1 or TRBD2 (5 bases each). V was shortened by 6 bases and J by 3 bases, with 14 bases between the two germline ends. The CDR3 sequence is 14 residues long. The V gene's germline CDR1 is MGHRA and CDR2 YSYEKL. CDR3 DNA sequence: TGCGCCAGCAGACCCCCCGGGACCAAAGAGACCCAGTACTTC. Protein product: CASRPPGTKETQYF.

This clonotype was seen a few times. One junction end does not reproduce the germline sequence, and a read error may be involved. The rearrangement joins TRBV11-3 to TRBJ2-7; the match to TRBD1 covers 8 bases. The CDR3 is made up of 15 amino acids. Germline CDR1 and CDR2: SGHNT and YENEEA. CDR3 protein: CASSLDDRGNYEQYF. In nucleotides, the CDR3 is TGTGCCAGCAGCCTAGATGACAGGGGAAACTACGAGCAGTACTTC.

Ten or more counts support this clonotype. The chain combines TRBV20-1 with TRBJ1-2; D remains unclear. The CDR3 loop spans 11 amino acids. V lost 6 bases to trimming and J lost 4 bases, with 9 bases between them. CDR1 DFQATT and CDR2 SNEGSKA come from the germline V gene (reference sequence). The CDR3, as DNA: TGCAGTGCAAGGTTGGGCTATGGCTACACCTTC. Its translation is CSARLGYGYTF.

V usage is TRBV20-1 and J usage is TRBJ1-5, with 7 positions matching TRBD1. V was pared by 7 bases and J by 4 bases, with 13 bases of the junction left unmatched. Germline CDR1 and CDR2: DFQATT and SNEGSKA (reference sequence). The CDR3 is 15 residues long. CDR3 in DNA: TGCAGTGGCTTGAGGGGGCCAGGTAGTAATCAGCCCCAGCATTTT. It yields the protein CSGLRGPGSNQPQHF.

With respect to this clonotype: One junction end does not reproduce the germline sequence, and a read error may be involved. V usage is TRBV20-1 and J usage is TRBJ2-7; TRBD2 matches 9 bases. Germline values: CDR1 DFQATT, CDR2 SNEGSKA (reference sequence). This CDR3 contains 14 residues. The CDR3 loop is CSASTGTSCYELYF. Written as DNA, the CDR3 is TGCAGTGCTAGTACCGGGACTAGCTGCTACGAGCTGTACTTC.

With respect to this clonotype: At one boundary the junction diverges from the germline segment, which might be a read error. This chain connects TRBV11-2 to TRBJ2-4; D is possibly TRBD2 (6 bases). CDR3 length: 14 amino acids. From germline, CDR1 is SGHAT and CDR2 FQNNGV. CDR3 bases: TGTGCCAGCAGATTCACGGACGGGGGTCACATTAAGTACTTC. Translation: CASRFTDGGHIKYF.

A word on this clonotype: The germline gene is not matched at one end of the junction; a read error may be the cause. The V call is TRBV20-1, the J call TRBJ1-1; D perhaps matches TRBD1 (6 bases). The CDR3 extends over 12 amino acids. Germline V gene data show CDR1 as DFQATT and CDR2 as SNEGSKA (reference sequence). The CDR3 DNA reads TGCAGTGCTGGATGGGGGCCGACTGTAGCTTTCTTT. Translation: CSAGWGPTVAFF.

This clonotype occurred many times. The chain employs TRBV20-1 and TRBJ2-3; 11 bases are shared with TRBD1. Germline V CDR1 and CDR2: DFQATT, SNEGSKA (reference sequence). The CDR3 sequence is 15 residues long. The ends lost 4 bases at V and 4 bases at J; junction bases unmatched: 7. CDR3 coding DNA: TGCAGTGCTATTTCCGGACAGGGGGCAGCAGATACGCAGTATTTT. Its translation is CSAISGQGAADTQYF.

The gene calls are TRBV12-3 or TRBV12-4 and TRBJ2-3, with no clear D. The length of the CDR3 is 14 residues. This CDR3 reads CTCSLGVDTDTQYF. The CDR3 coding sequence is TGTACCTGCAGTTTAGGAGTAGACACAGATACGCAGTATTTT.

With regard to this clonotype: Mismatch with germline at one junction end may stem from a read error. This chain uses TRBV6-2 or TRBV6-3 with TRBJ2-7, with TRBD2 matching over 10 bases. Looked up from germline, CDR1 is MNHEY and CDR2 is SVGEGT. The CDR3 is 14 residues long. CDR3 sequence: CASIPSGGLYEQYF. DNA of the CDR3: TGTGCCAGTATTCCTAGCGGGGGCCTCTACGAGCAGTATTTC.